A selection of T cell receptor beta chains follows, all from one sample in a study of patients and donors after allogeneic stem cell transplantation. TCRdb fed the RT-PCR reads into MiXCR, producing one record per CDR3 protein. Of hundreds of thousands of distinct CDR3 sequences listed, around 16% are singletons. Sequenced sample: blood, either unsorted or a sorted T cell fraction (not recorded which). These receptors originate from a human donor who was either an allogeneic HSCT recipient or a stem cell or donor lymphocyte infusion donor (not recorded which). It is not recorded whose cells these are; they may come from a transplant donor. Both conserved end residues are part of each CDR3. A D gene is named only where the DNA matches it firmly. Expanded clones are given a class, and other clones once, few, many or no size at all.

clone_size,j_call,cdr3_length,v_call,d_call,cdr3_nt,cdr3_aa
few,TRBJ1-4,15,TRBV5-1,.,TGCGCCAGCAGCTTATACAGCGCCGACGGTGAAAAACTGTTTTTT,CASSLYSADGEKLFF
few,TRBJ2-1,15,TRBV12-5,TRBD2,TGTGCTAGTGGTAGACGGGAGGCACGGGGGAATGAGCAGTTCTTC,CASGRREARGNEQFF
few,TRBJ1-2,11,TRBV20-1,TRBD1,TGCAGTGTCACAGGGGACTATGGCTACACCTTC,CSVTGDYGYTF
.,TRBJ2-4,17,TRBV6-1,.,TGTGCCAGCAGTGTCGTCGGACTCCACCCGGCGAAAAACATTCAGTACTTC,CASSVVGLHPAKNIQYF
few,TRBJ2-2,16,TRBV12-3/TRBV12-4,.,TGTGCCAGCACTCTCCCCCGGGTGGGGAAAACCGGGGAGCTGTTTTTT,CASTLPRVGKTGELFF
few,TRBJ2-3,15,TRBV29-1,.,TGCAGCGTTGAATCTTGGACAAGAGCCCCAGATACGCAGTATTTT,CSVESWTRAPDTQYF
few,TRBJ2-7,14,TRBV20-1,TRBD1,TGCAGTGCGAGAAACATATGGGACAGAGGGGAGCAGTACTTC,CSARNIWDRGEQYF
many,TRBJ2-3,13,TRBV20-1,.,TGCAGTGCTAGCTTTGGGAAGACCGATACGCAGTATTTT,CSASFGKTDTQYF
few,TRBJ1-2,16,TRBV5-6,.,TGTGCCAGCAGCTTGGCTTATGGCCTTAGCGACTATGGCTACACCTTC,CASSLAYGLSDYGYTF
.,TRBJ1-5,20,TRBV27,TRBD1,TGTGCCAGCAGCTCTACTGCCCCGGGACAGATGGGAAGAGGCAATCAGCCCCAGCATTTT,CASSSTAPGQMGRGNQPQHF
few,TRBJ2-1,12,TRBV2,TRBD1,TGTGCAACCGGGACAGACTACAATGAGCAGTTCTTC,CATGTDYNEQFF
.,TRBJ1-3,16,TRBV7-3,.,TGTGCCAGCAGCTTAACCCCAGGGGCCTCTGGAAACACCATATATTTT,CASSLTPGASGNTIYF
few,TRBJ2-7,16,TRBV2,.,TGTGCCAGCAGTGAAGACAGGGTCGGTTTTGTCTACGAGCAGTACTTC,CASSEDRVGFVYEQYF
.,TRBJ2-2,12,TRBV20-1,.,TGCAGTGCCCATAGGAGGGGCGGGGAGCTGTTTTTT,CSAHRRGGELFF
.,TRBJ1-5,15,TRBV5-1,.,TGCGCCAGCAGCTACTCCGGGGAAATAGGACAGCCCCAGCATTTT,CASSYSGEIGQPQHF
few,TRBJ2-5,13,TRBV15,.,TGTGCCACCGCGACCCGGGGCCAAGAGACCCAGTACTTC,CATATRGQETQYF
few,TRBJ2-5,15,TRBV9,TRBD2,TGTGCCAGCAGCGTGGGGGAGCGGGACGGAGAGACCCAGTACTTC,CASSVGERDGETQYF
.,TRBJ2-3,17,TRBV4-3,TRBD2,TGCGCCAGCAGCCAAGGACCCCCGGCGGGGGGCACAGATACGCAGTATTTT,CASSQGPPAGGTDTQYF
few,TRBJ2-7,16,TRBV10-3,.,TGTGCCATCAGTGATGGGGGCGGGCCCTTCCACTACGAGCAGTACTTC,CAISDGGGPFHYEQYF
.,TRBJ1-2,16,TRBV4-3,.,TGCGCCAGCAGCCAAGAGATGGGTGCCCACCGGTATGGCTACACCTTC,CASSQEMGAHRYGYTF
.,TRBJ2-7,16,TRBV20-1,TRBD2,TGCAGTGCTCCTCCCCTGGCGGGGGGGGCGTCCTACGAGCAGTACTTC,CSAPPLAGGASYEQYF
few,TRBJ2-3,14,TRBV9,.,TGTGCCAGCAGCGACCGACAGCTCACAGATACGCAGTATTTT,CASSDRQLTDTQYF
.,TRBJ2-1,13,TRBV6-2/TRBV6-3,.,TGTGCCAGCACCGCCCTCTCGGGCGTTGAGCAGTTCTTC,CASTALSGVEQFF
.,TRBJ2-1,14,TRBV7-6,.,TGTGCCAGCAGCCCCGGGCTCTCCTACAATGAGCAGTTCTTC,CASSPGLSYNEQFF
few,TRBJ1-4,14,TRBV5-1,TRBD1,TGCGCCAGCAGCTTGGACAGGGGAAAGAGAAAACTGTTTTTT,CASSLDRGKRKLFF
.,TRBJ1-5,14,TRBV20-1,.,TGCAGTGCTTCCGTTAGGGACAGCAATCAGCCCCAGCATTTT,CSASVRDSNQPQHF
few,TRBJ1-4,16,TRBV21-1,.,TGTGCCAGCAGCGCCGGACAGGGGCCCCACTCGGAAAAACTGTTTTTT,CASSAGQGPHSEKLFF
few,TRBJ2-1,13,TRBV25-1,TRBD1,TGTGCCAGCAGTCTCCCGGACAGGACTGAGCAGTTCTTC,CASSLPDRTEQFF
.,TRBJ1-4,15,TRBV4-3,TRBD1,TGCGCCAGCAGCCAAGTTGGGGACAGGGGTGAAAAACTGTTTTTT,CASSQVGDRGEKLFF
many,TRBJ2-1,16,TRBV7-2,.,TGTGCCAGCAGCTTAGTTCGCCAGAGGTCCTACAATGAGCAGTTCTTC,CASSLVRQRSYNEQFF
many,TRBJ2-1,16,TRBV3-1,.,TGTGCCAGCAGCTCAAGGACGGGGCCCTTCTACAATGAGCAGTTCTTC,CASSSRTGPFYNEQFF
few,TRBJ2-2,15,TRBV2,TRBD1,TGTGCCAGCAGACCGGGACAGGGGTCGTACGGGGAGCTGTTTTTT,CASRPGQGSYGELFF
.,TRBJ2-7,14,TRBV20-1,.,TGCAGTGCTGCCACCACCACCTTCACCTACGAGCAGTACTTC,CSAATTTFTYEQYF
.,TRBJ1-1,14,TRBV6-5,.,TGTGCCAGCAGTTACTCTGCGGCGAACACTGAAGCTTTCTTT,CASSYSAANTEAFF
.,TRBJ1-1,16,TRBV27,TRBD1,TGTGCCAGCAGTTGGGGAACAGGGGTCATGAACACTGAAGCTTTCTTT,CASSWGTGVMNTEAFF
few,TRBJ1-5,15,TRBV7-9,TRBD1,TGTGCCAGCAGCCCCCGGGACAGGGGTCCTCAGCCCCAGCATTTT,CASSPRDRGPQPQHF
.,TRBJ2-7,12,TRBV6-2/TRBV6-3,.,TGTGCCAGCAGTTACTCGGGGCTCGAGCAGTACTTC,CASSYSGLEQYF
.,TRBJ1-5,13,TRBV30,.,TGTGCCTGGAGTGTTCTAGTAGGACAGCCCCAGCATTTT,CAWSVLVGQPQHF